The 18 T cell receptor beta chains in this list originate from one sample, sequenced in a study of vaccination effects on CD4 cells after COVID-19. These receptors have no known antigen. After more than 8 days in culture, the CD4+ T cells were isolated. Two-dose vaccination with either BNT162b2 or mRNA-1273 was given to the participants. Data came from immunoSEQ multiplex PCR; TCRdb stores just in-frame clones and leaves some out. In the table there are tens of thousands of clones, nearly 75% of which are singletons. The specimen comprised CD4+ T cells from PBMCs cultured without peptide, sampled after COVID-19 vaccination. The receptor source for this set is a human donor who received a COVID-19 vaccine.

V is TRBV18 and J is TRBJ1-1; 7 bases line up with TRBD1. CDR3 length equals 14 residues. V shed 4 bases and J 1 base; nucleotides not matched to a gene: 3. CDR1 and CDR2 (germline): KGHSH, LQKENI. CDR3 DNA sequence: TGTGCCAGCTCACTGACAGGGACGAACACTGAAGCTTTCTTT. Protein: CASSLTGTNTEAFF.

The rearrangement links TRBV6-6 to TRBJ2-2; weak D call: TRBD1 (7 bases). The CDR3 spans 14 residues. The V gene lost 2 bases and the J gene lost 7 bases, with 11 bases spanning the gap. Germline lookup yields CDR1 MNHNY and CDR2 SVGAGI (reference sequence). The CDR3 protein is CASSYNRGGGELFF. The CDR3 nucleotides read TGTGCCAGCAGTTACAACAGGGGAGGCGGGGAGCTGTTTTTT.

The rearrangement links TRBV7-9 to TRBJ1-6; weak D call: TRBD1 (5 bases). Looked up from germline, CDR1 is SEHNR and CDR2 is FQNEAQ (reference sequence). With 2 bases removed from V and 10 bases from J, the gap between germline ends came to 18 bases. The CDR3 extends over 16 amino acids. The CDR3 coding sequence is TGTGCCAGCAGCTTAATATGGGGGAGTCGGGAATCACCCCTCCACTTT. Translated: CASSLIWGSRESPLHF.

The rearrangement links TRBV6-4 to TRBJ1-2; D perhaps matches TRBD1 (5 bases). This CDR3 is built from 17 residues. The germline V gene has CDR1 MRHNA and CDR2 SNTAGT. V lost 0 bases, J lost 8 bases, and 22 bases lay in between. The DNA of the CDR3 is TGTGCCAGCAGTGACTCCAGAAGGACGGGTGCAGGGTACGGCTACACCTTC. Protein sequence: CASSDSRRTGAGYGYTF.

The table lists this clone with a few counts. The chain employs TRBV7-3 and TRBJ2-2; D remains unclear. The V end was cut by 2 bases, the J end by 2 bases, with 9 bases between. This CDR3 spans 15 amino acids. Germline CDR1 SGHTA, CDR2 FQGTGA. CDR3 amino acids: CASSLSGPNTGELFF. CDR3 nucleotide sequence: TGTGCCAGCAGCTTATCGGGCCCTAACACCGGGGAGCTGTTTTTT.

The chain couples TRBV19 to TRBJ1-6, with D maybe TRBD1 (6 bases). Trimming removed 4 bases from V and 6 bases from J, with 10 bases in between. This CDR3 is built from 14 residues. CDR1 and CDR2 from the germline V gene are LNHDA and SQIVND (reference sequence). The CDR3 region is CASSTAGVNSPLHF. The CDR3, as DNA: TGTGCCAGTAGTACAGCAGGGGTTAATTCACCCCTCCACTTT.

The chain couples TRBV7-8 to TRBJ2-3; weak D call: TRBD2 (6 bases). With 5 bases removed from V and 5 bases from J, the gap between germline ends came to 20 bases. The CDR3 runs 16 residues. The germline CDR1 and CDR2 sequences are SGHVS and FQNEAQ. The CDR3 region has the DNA TGTGCCAGCAGCCGAGGTACAGCGGGCCTCAGAGATACGCAGTATTTT. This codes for CASSRGTAGLRDTQYF. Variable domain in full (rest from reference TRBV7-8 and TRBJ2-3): GAGVSQSPRYKVAKRGQDVALRCDPISGHVSLFWYQQALGQGPEFLTYFQNEAQLDKSGLPSDRFFAERPEGSVSTLKIQRTQQEDSAVYLCASSRGTAGLRDTQYFGPGTRLTVL.

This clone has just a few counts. The CDR3 is CAISESMEEKLFF. CDR3 coding DNA: TGTGCCATCAGTGAGTCGATGGAGGAAAAACTGTTTTTT. The chain joins TRBV10-3 to TRBJ1-4; D is undetermined. The V end was cut by 0 bases, the J end by 8 bases, with 7 bases between. CDR1 is ENHRY and CDR2 is SYGVKD in the germline V gene. The CDR3 has 13 amino acids.

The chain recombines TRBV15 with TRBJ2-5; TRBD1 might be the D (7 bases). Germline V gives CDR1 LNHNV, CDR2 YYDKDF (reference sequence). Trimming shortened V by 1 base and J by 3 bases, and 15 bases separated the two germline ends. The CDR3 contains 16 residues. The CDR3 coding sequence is TGTGCCACCAGCAGAGTAAGGGGGCCGGGAGAAGAGACCCAGTACTTC. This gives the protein CATSRVRGPGEETQYF.

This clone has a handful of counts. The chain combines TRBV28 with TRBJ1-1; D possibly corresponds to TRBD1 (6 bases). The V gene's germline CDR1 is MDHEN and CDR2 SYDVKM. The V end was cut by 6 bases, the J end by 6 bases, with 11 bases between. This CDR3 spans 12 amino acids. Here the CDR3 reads CASRGDKAEAFF. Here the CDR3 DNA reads TGTGCCAGCAGGGGGGACAAGGCTGAAGCTTTCTTT.

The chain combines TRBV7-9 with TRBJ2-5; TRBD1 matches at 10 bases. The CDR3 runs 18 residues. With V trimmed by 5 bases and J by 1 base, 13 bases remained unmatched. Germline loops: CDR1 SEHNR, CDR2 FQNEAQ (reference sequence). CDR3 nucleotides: TGTGCCAGCAGCCCCCCATGGGGCGGGGACAGGGGCCAAGAGACCCAGTACTTC. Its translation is CASSPPWGGDRGQETQYF.

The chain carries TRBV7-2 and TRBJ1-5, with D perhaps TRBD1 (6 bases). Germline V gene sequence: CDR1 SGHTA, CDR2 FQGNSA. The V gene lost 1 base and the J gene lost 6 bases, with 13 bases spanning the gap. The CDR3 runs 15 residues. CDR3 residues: CASSLGGGRGQPQHF. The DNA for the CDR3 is TGTGCCAGCAGCTTAGGAGGGGGAAGGGGTCAGCCCCAGCATTTT.

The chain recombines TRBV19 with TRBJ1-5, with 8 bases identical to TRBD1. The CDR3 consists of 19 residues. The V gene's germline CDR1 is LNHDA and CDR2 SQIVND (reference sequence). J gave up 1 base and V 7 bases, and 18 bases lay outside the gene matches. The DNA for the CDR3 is TGTGCCAGTACCAGGAGGGGTGCAGGGGGCATCAGCAGCAATCAGCCCCAGCATTTT. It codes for CASTRRGAGGISSNQPQHF.

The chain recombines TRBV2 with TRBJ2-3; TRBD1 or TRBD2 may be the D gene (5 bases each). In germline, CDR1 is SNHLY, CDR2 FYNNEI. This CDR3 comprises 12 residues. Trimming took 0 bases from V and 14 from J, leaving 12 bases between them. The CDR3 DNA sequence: TGTGCCAGCAGTGAAGCGCTTGGGGGTCGGTATTTT. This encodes CASSEALGGRYF.

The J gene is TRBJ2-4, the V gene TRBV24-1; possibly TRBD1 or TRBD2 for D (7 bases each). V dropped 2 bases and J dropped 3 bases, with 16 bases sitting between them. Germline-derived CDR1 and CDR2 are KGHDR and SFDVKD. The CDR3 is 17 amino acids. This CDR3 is CATSDSQGGVYKNIQYF. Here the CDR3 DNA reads TGTGCCACCAGTGATTCCCAGGGGGGGGTGTACAAAAACATTCAGTACTTC.

The CDR3 DNA is TGTGCCAGCAGTCCCCCCGGACAGTTTGGCTACACCTTC. This codes for CASSPPGQFGYTF. The chain links TRBV12-3 or TRBV12-4 to TRBJ1-2, with D maybe TRBD1 (6 bases). With 5 bases removed from V and 7 bases from J, the gap between germline ends came to 14 bases. This CDR3 is 13 amino acids long.

The CDR3 sequence is CASSGDRGDSPLHF. CDR3 sequence (DNA): TGTGCCAGCAGCGGGGACAGGGGAGATTCACCCCTCCACTTT. The chain combines TRBV6-5 with TRBJ1-6, with 10 bases identical to TRBD1. CDR3 length: 14 residues. V gave up 6 bases and J gave up 8 bases; unmatched junction bases: 4. Germline V gene sequence: CDR1 MNHEY, CDR2 SVGAGI.

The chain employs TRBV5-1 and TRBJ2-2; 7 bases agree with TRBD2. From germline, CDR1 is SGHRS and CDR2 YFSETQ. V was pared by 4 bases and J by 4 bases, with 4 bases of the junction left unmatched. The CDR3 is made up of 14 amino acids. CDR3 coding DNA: TGCGCCAGCAGCGAAGCGGGGCTCACCGGGGAGCTGTTTTTT. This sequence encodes CASSEAGLTGELFF.